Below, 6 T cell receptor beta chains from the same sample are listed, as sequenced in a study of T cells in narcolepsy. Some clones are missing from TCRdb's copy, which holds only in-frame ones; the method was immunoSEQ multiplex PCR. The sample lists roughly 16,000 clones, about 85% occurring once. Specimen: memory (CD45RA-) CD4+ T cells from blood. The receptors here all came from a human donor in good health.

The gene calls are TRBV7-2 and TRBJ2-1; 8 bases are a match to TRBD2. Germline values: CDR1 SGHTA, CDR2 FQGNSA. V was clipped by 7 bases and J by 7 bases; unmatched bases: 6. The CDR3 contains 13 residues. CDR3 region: CASMGLVGNEQFF. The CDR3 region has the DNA TGTGCCAGCATGGGACTAGTTGGGAATGAGCAGTTCTTC. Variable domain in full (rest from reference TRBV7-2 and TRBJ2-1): GAGVSQSPSNKVTEKGKDVELRCDPISGHTALYWYRQSLGQGLEFLIYFQGNSAPDKSGLPSDRFSAERTGGSVSTLTIQRTQQEDSAVYLCASMGLVGNEQFFGPGTRLTVL.

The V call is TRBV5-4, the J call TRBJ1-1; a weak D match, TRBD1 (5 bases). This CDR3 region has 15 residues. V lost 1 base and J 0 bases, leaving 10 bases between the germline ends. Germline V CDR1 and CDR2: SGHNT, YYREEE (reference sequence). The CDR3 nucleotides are TGTGCCAGCAGCTTGCAGGGCACTTTGAACACTGAAGCTTTCTTT. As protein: CASSLQGTLNTEAFF.

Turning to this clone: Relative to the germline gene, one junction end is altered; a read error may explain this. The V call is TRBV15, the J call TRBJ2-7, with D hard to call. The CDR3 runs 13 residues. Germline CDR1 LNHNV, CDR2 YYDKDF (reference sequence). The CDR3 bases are TGTGCCACCAGCAGAGAGCCTCGCTACGGGCAGTACTTC. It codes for CATSREPRYGQYF. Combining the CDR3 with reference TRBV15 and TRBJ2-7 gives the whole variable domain DAMVIQNPRYQVTQFGKPVTLSCSQTLNHNVMYWYQQKSSQAPKLLFHYYDKDFNNEADTPDNFQSRRPNTSFCFLDIRSPGLGDTAMYLCATSREPRYGQYFGPGTRLTVT.

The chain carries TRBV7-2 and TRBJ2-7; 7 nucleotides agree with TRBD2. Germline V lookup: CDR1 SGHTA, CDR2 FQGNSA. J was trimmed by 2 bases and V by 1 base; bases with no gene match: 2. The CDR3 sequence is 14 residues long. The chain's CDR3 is CASSLGAGAYEQYF. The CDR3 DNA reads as TGTGCCAGCAGCTTAGGGGCGGGGGCCTACGAGCAGTACTTC.

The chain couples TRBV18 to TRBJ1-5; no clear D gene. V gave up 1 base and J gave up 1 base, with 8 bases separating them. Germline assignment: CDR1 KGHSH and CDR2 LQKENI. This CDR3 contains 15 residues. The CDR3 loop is CASSPQGGSNQPQHF. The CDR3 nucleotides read TGTGCCAGCTCACCACAGGGTGGGAGCAATCAGCCCCAGCATTTT.

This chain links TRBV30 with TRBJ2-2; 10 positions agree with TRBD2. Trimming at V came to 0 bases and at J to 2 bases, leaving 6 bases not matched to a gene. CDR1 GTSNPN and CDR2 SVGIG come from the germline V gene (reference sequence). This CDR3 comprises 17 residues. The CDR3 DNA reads TGTGCCTGGAGTGTACTAGGACTAGCGGTTAACACCGGGGAGCTGTTTTTT. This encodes CAWSVLGLAVNTGELFF.